Sequencing of this TCR beta chain was carried out in a study of shared clonotypes between healthy human individuals. Points from the study as a whole: Blood was the only sampled material, and tissue repertoires likely differ.

V gave up 0 bases and J gave up 0 bases, with 0 bases separating them. The CDR3 covers 14 residues. Germline V lookup: CDR1 SGHTA, CDR2 FQGNSA. Only in-frame clones appear in the TCRdb table, and some are missing; sequencing was by immunoSEQ multiplex PCR. In the table there are about 730,000 clones, roughly two thirds of which are singletons. Only a few counts were recorded for this clone. Its antigen is unidentified. The sample consisted of memory CD4+ T cells sorted from blood. Specified subset: CD45RA-negative fraction. The source of this sequence is a woman in her thirties in good health. The rearrangement uses TRBV7-2 and TRBJ2-6, with unresolved D. The CDR3 loop is CASSLASGANVLTF. The CDR3 bases are TGTGCCAGCAGCTTAGCCTCTGGGGCCAACGTCCTGACTTTC.